This T cell receptor beta chain is drawn from a study of regulatory T cells in long-lasting Graves disease. Arm-PCR of CDR3 regions and iRepertoire HTBI primers were used to build TCR beta libraries. TCRdb re-called the multiplex PCR reads with MiXCR, one entry per CDR3 protein. The data show about 320,000 distinct CDR3 sequences, with 15% to 20% seen just once and about 40% held by the top ten. In germline, CDR1 is MDHEN, CDR2 SYDVKM. V was pared by 4 bases and J by 3 bases, with 13 bases between. The CDR3 contains 14 residues. The time point denotes: newly diagnosed GD, antithyroid drugs for less than 3 months. Following extraction of RNA from PBMCs, that RNA was used to make the TCR library.

This specimen consisted of peripheral blood mononuclear cells (PBMCs), obtained at new diagnosis, from a patient treated with antithyroid drugs. The chain uses TRBV28 and TRBJ2-7; D may be TRBD1 (5 bases). This TCR came from a female donor with Graves disease. CDR3 nucleotide sequence: TGTGCCAGCAGTTGGGTACAGGAGTACTACGAGCAGTACTTC. This codes for CASSWVQEYYEQYF.